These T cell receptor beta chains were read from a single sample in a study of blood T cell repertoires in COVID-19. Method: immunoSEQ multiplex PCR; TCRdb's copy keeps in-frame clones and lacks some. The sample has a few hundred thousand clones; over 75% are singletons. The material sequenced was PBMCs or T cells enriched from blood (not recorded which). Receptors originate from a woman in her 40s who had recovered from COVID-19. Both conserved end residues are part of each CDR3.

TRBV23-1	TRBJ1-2	CASSQEGDRGHNYGYTF
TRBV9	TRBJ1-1	CASSAGVNTEAFF
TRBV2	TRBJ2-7	CASSRGQGGPYEQYF
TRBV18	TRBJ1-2	CASSPLSREGGYTF
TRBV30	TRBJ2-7	CAWTAPWREGPEQYF
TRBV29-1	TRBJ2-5	CSVRGASQETQYF
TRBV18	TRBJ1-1	CASSPRTLPSEDTEAFF
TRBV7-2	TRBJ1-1	CASSLAGRNTEAFF
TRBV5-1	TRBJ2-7	CASSPRAGEGYEQYF
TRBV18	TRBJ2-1	CASSPGAVDYNEQFF
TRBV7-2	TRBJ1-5	CASSLSGPGQPQHF
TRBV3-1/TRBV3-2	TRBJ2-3	CASSHGTGQGTDTQYF
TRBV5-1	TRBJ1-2	CASGPDRAFGYTF
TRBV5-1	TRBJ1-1	CASSPRTGGNTEAFF
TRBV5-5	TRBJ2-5	CASSSGRAPQETQYF
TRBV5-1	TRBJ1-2	CASRLDTDYGYTF
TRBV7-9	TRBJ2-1	CASSYNRANEQFF
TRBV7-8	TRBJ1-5	CASSRRQVAYQPQHF
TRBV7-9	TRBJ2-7	CASSPGTSGTLGYEQYF
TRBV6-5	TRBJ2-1	CASSPPSGAYNEQFF
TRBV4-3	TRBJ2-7	CASSQDLVAGVYEQYF
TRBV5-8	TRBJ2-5	CASSLGPFQETQYF
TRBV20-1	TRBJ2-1	CSASGLAGVGSYNEQFF
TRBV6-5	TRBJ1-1	CASRRDREAFF
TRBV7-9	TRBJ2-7	CASSYTPAAASYEQYF
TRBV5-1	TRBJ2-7	CASRRDTSYEQYF
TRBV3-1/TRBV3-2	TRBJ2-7	CASSQDGGLTYEQYF
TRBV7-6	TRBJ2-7	CASSLLSFGGSSYEQYF
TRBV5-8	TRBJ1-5	CASRPRGRWNNQPQHF
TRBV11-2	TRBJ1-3	CASSLVPEPRSSGNTIYF